This T cell receptor beta chain was captured by sequencing in a study of cytomegalovirus exposure and HLA in healthy donors (TCRdb year 2017). Broadly, across the study: An earlier analysis of under 600 of the donors reported approximately 290 Gb of sequence data and about 100 million unique TCR beta sequences from 150 million to 200 million T cells. An early release covering roughly 580 HLA-typed donors comprised about 320 gigabases of sequencing data and approximately 85 million unique TCR sequences. Of the 300 to 500 genotyped donors, 75% to 85% were placed in the genetic ancestry cluster associated with self-reported Caucasian donors. The study aimed to test whether signatures of past pathogen exposure could be identified by cataloging public T cell receptors. Using immunosequencing, the study profiled T cell repertoires from 666 subjects and related those repertoires to cytomegalovirus serostatus. Besides the first cohort of around 670 subjects, a separate validation cohort made up of roughly 120 different subjects was used. High-throughput TCR immunosequencing, statistical association of individual TCRs with disease status, and machine learning were combined to predict cytomegalovirus infection status. To study patterns of TCR occurrence, a later analysis re-analyzed previously published TCR beta repertoires from around 670 donors and added high-resolution HLA genotyping. Rather than using new phenotypic data, the later analysis identified candidate immune exposures from TCR beta sequences and from how often those sequences occurred across donors. An earlier analysis of around 640 of the donors used high-throughput TCR beta sequencing to judge whether each TCR beta V gene segment behaved as functional or pseudogenic. Donor age, sex, ethnicity and CMV serostatus were compiled together with the repertoire data. A later genetic analysis used genome-wide SNP genotypes for about three fifths of the 666 donors, treating that subset as a discovery cohort. All discovery cohort repertoires had been generated using a single sequencing platform. Class I and class II HLA loci were covered by the typing at four-digit resolution. Typing coverage differed by locus: A, B, C, DRB1 and DQB1 were typed in about 629-630 donors, DQA1 in roughly 500, DPA1 in 600 to 610, and DPB1 in 400 to 490. Several DR-DQ haplotypes were handled as single units for association and clustering because linkage in the cohort was strong. Among several hundred genotyped donors of the cohort, an average of approximately 200,000 unique TCR beta nucleotide sequences was sequenced per donor, of which about 20% were non-productive.

The cohort comprised several hundred healthy bone marrow donors. At the time of sampling, every cohort member was nominally healthy, though immune exposures that went unrecorded were likely present. The donor was CMV seropositive and was included in the group of approximately 300 seropositive cohort members. Each donor provided a peripheral blood sample, and peripheral blood mononuclear cells were used for TCR beta sequencing. The Qiagen DNeasy Blood Extraction Kit was used to extract genomic DNA from the blood cell samples. The method was the immunoSEQ multiplex PCR assay. For the multiplex PCR, a mixture combining 60 forward primers for TCR Vbeta segments and 13 reverse primers for TCR Jbeta segments was used. A multiplex PCR assay on genomic DNA amplified the CDR3 region of rearranged TCR beta genes. The amplified TCR beta libraries were sequenced on the Illumina HiSeq System as 87-base-pair reads. From the authors' description of their analysis: In a later analysis, tens of millions of unique TCR beta chains were counted across the approximately 620 repertoires, and roughly 10 million of these chains were shared by at least two donors. Raw reads were error-corrected and collapsed into unique sequences by a nearest-neighbor algorithm in which closely related sequences were merged to remove PCR and sequencing errors. Alignment of CDR3 sequences to IMGT reference sequences was used to assign V, D and J gene segments. For a sequence to be retained, a match of at least six nucleotides was required to both a V gene segment and a J gene segment. A rearrangement counted as productive if the CDR3 had no stop codons and remained in frame with V and J, and every other rearrangement counted as non-productive. Following IMGT convention, CDR3 was defined as the stretch from the second conserved V-encoded cysteine up to the conserved J-encoded phenylalanine. The earlier analysis of roughly 590 of the donors excluded sequences that lacked an unambiguous match to a single V gene segment. In an earlier analysis of several hundred of the donors, V segments were called functional above 56.7% productive rearrangements and were called segregating when the between-donor standard deviation exceeded 5%. To diagnose cytomegalovirus status from the catalog of TCR beta chain sequences, a statistical classification framework was built. In a later analysis, V and J genes were assigned by comparing TCR nucleotide sequences against IMGT/GENE-DB human TR gene sequences. In a later analysis, CDR3 sequences and most-parsimonious VDJ recombination scenarios were assigned using the TCRdist pipeline. A later analysis defined each TCR beta chain by its CDR3 amino acid sequence plus V-gene family, and excluded reads lacking a unique V-gene family. In a later analysis, nearly 600 highly shared, low-generation-probability nucleotide sequences were removed to address suspected cross-contamination and a sequencing artifact. A later analysis calculated a clonal expansion index for each public chain from normalized within-repertoire ranks of inferred template counts. A later analysis computed generation probabilities with a VDJ recombination model fitted to out-of-frame rearrangements, and checked the results against IGoR. In a later analysis, hypergeometric tests were used to score TCR-TCR, TCR-HLA and TCR-CMV co-occurrence, with a repertoire-size bias correction applied to TCR pairs. In a later analysis, false discovery rates were estimated by permuting HLA or CMV assignments 20 times. In a later analysis, co-occurring TCRs were grouped using DBSCAN, and TCRdist sequence similarity was added for clustering within HLA-allele-positive subsets. Co-occurrence clustering excluded repertoires with fewer than 30,000 or more than 120,000 public chains, plus five with anomalous nucleotide sharing. Not all clones reach the TCRdb copy of this immuneACCESS table, which keeps in-frame sequences only. Checked studies attribute under half of the gap to unresolved V genes and leave the rest unexplained. The V and J calls and clone size come from that table; D and trimming were worked out from the DNA. In all, the sample holds approximately 82,000 clones, and 60% to 80% of those were seen once. The leading ten clones occupy more than 5.5% of the sample.

The germline V gene (reference sequence) gives CDR1 as MNHEY and CDR2 as SMNVEV. Its CDR3 holds 19 amino acids, cysteine through phenylalanine. Only the CDR3 portion is preserved as DNA: 57 bases, with reading frame beginning at the first base. After removal of 9 bases from V and 3 bases from J, the junction retains 16 bases not matched to a gene. Points on this clone: The antigen it recognizes is unknown. No qualities accompany the bases; no much larger clone lies one base away.

Findings and caveats that apply to the study as a whole: A later analysis associated some 17,000 TCR beta sequences with specific HLA alleles at a false discovery rate of 0.05. Most TCR sequences were seen in very few donors, while some public TCRs were found in many individuals. The study listed around 160 TCR beta chains as associated with cytomegalovirus. A group of highly shared sequence variants was considered likely to be a technical artifact of the sequencing pipeline. A further reported finding was that TCR beta sequences accurately predicted the HLA-A and HLA-B alleles for most subjects in the first cohort. The authors suggested that the approach could potentially be extended to other disease states and immunological phenotypes. In a later genetic analysis, fewer N-insertions in productive TCRs were reported among donors in an Asian-associated ancestry cluster than the roughly 640-donor mean. In both the original and validation cohorts, the classifier was reported to diagnose cytomegalovirus status with high specificity and sensitivity. This cohort had only TCR beta chains sequenced, and the lack of alpha or paired-chain data limited which features could be detected. In a later analysis, HLA-associated TCR beta chains showed more clonal expansion and lower generation probabilities than non-associated chains that were equally common. According to a later analysis, most CMV-associated TCR beta chains appeared to be HLA-restricted, and the HLA associations seemed to be driven largely by CMV exposure. Sequencing depth was assumed to be roughly uniform across donors in the presence/absence analyses, though that assumption may not hold. In an earlier analysis of roughly 560 of the donors, most TCR beta V segments were observed in productive rearrangements about 87% or about 30% of the time, broadly matching IMGT annotations. Linkage disequilibrium might explain the correlated functional status among segregating V segments, but an unknown experimental factor could not be ruled out. In vitro tests confirmed that a few of the cytomegalovirus-associated TCR beta chains recognize cytomegalovirus antigens. Some IMGT-functional V segments, including TRBV6-2 and TRBV6-3, could not be told apart with the 87-base-pair reads, so those segments were excluded. Strong co-occurrence of HLA alleles, especially DR and DQ, made assigning TCR associations to individual alleles difficult. About 17 rarely observed V segments, including chromosome 9 orphons, were excluded from the earlier analysis of a few hundred of the donors because counts were too low. In a later analysis, the rate of TCR association differed among HLA loci, with DRB1 alleles having the most associated TCRs and HLA-C alleles having the fewest. An association between a missense DCLRE1C variant and V-gene and J-gene trimming of TCR beta chains was found in a later genetic analysis and replicated in an independent cohort. In a later analysis, several top co-occurrence clusters were reported to appear linked to parvovirus B19, influenza, CMV and Epstein-Barr virus. HLA typing was unavailable for some donors at each locus, so association tests used only the typed subset. The only immune exposure information available for the cohort was CMV serostatus.

This sequence originates from a woman aged 45-59 years in good health and CMV-seropositive. The sequencing input was PBMCs. The chain is made from TRBV27 and TRBJ2-1, with TRBD2 matching 14 junction bases. In nucleotides, the sequence is TGTGCCAGTCGTCCGAAGGGACTAGCGGGAGTTTTTGGCTACAATGAGCAGTTCTTC. Translated, it gives CASRPKGLAGVFGYNEQFF.